Shown below are 17 T cell receptor beta chains from a single sample sequenced in a study of vaccination effects on CD4 cells after COVID-19. These receptors have no identified antigens. Antigen-specific CD4+ T cells were first expanded with viral peptide pools by the ViraFEST assay and only then sequenced. The culture ran for approximately 10 days before CD4+ T cells were isolated. The infection with SARS-CoV-2 (confirmed by PCR) occurred in this person between March and December 2020. The repertoire was sequenced with immunoSEQ multiplex PCR; TCRdb's copy has only in-frame clones and lacks some. This table has more than 35,000 clones, 65% to 70% appearing once. The sample consisted of CD4+ T cells from PBMCs cultured with a peptide pool, taken before COVID-19 vaccination. The receptors originated from a human donor who had a prior SARS-CoV-2 infection.

J is TRBJ2-3 and V is TRBV20-1; D is ambiguous. V lost 6 bases to trimming and J lost 3 bases, with 7 bases between them. The V gene's germline CDR1 is DFQATT and CDR2 SNEGSKA (reference sequence). CDR3 length: 11 amino acids. Here the CDR3 reads CSADVTDTQYF. The CDR3, as DNA: TGCAGTGCGGATGTGACAGATACGCAGTATTTT.

The rearrangement joins TRBV7-2 to TRBJ2-3; possible D gene TRBD1, 6 bases. The CDR3 runs to 15 residues. Deletions cut 1 base from V and 1 base from J, with 9 bases between. CDR1 SGHTA and CDR2 FQGNSA come from the germline V gene. The CDR3 is CASSLVAGGTDTQYF. In DNA form, the CDR3 reads TGTGCCAGCAGCTTAGTAGCAGGGGGCACAGATACGCAGTATTTT.

The chain carries TRBV15 and TRBJ1-1, with D possibly being TRBD1 (5 bases). V lost 0 bases, J lost 3 bases, and 11 bases lay in between. CDR1 and CDR2 from the germline V gene are LNHNV and YYDKDF (reference sequence). This CDR3 region has 15 residues. The CDR3 protein is CATSRDVAGHTEAFF. The CDR3 DNA reads TGTGCCACCAGCAGAGATGTCGCAGGGCACACTGAAGCTTTCTTT.

The genes are TRBV24-1 and TRBJ2-5; 7 positions match TRBD1. From germline, CDR1 is KGHDR and CDR2 SFDVKD. V shed 3 bases and J 2 bases; nucleotides not matched to a gene: 5. This CDR3 is 15 amino acids long. The CDR3 region has the DNA TGTGCCACCAGTGATCTAGGACAGGAACAAGAGACCCAGTACTTC. Translation: CATSDLGQEQETQYF.

The gene calls are TRBV19 and TRBJ2-1; TRBD1 or TRBD2 may be the D gene (5 bases each). The germline gives CDR1 LNHDA, CDR2 SQIVND (reference sequence). V was shortened by 3 bases and J by 8 bases, with 11 bases between the two germline ends. The CDR3 totals 13 residues. The CDR3 DNA reads as TGTGCCAGTAGTATTGATTGGGGGTATGAGCAGTTCTTC. This codes for CASSIDWGYEQFF.

V gene TRBV7-2 combines with J gene TRBJ1-6; D is perhaps TRBD1 (5 bases). The V and J ends lost 0 bases and 7 bases respectively, with 10 bases between them. Germline V gene sequence: CDR1 SGHTA, CDR2 FQGNSA. The CDR3 totals 15 residues. The CDR3 DNA sequence: TGTGCCAGCAGCTTAGCCTCCTGGGGGAATTCACCCCTCCACTTT. The encoded protein is CASSLASWGNSPLHF.

This chain joins TRBV11-3 and TRBJ2-7; D is undetermined. Germline lookup yields CDR1 SGHNT and CDR2 YENEEA. Trimming took off 5 bases at V and 7 bases at J, with 12 bases between the two ends. This CDR3 is built from 12 residues. This CDR3 reads CASSHPSGEQYF. CDR3 in DNA: TGTGCCAGCAGCCACCCGAGTGGAGAGCAGTACTTC.

Concerning this clone itself: One end of the junction varies from germline; a read error may be responsible. The rearrangement joins TRBV19 to TRBJ2-5; the match to TRBD2 covers 7 bases. There are 17 residues in the CDR3. Germline-derived CDR1 and CDR2 are LNHDA and SQIVND (reference sequence). CDR3 DNA: TGTACCAGTAGCGCGGTGAGGTCGGGGGGTTGGCGGGAGACCCAGTACTTC. Protein product: CTSSAVRSGGWRETQYF.

This clone appeared a single time. The chain couples TRBV7-2 to TRBJ1-1; D call uncertain. The CDR3 sequence is 13 residues long. Germline V gene lookup returns CDR1 SGHTA and CDR2 FQGNSA. Trimming took off 1 base at V and 6 bases at J, with 9 bases between the two ends. Here the CDR3 reads CASSLGTRSEAFF. The DNA for the CDR3 is TGTGCCAGCAGCTTAGGTACGCGGTCTGAAGCTTTCTTT. Full variable domain (rest looked up from reference TRBV7-2 and TRBJ1-1): GAGVSQSPSNKVTEKGKDVELRCDPISGHTALYWYRQSLGQGLEFLIYFQGNSAPDKSGLPSDRFSAERTGGSVSTLTIQRTQQEDSAVYLCASSLGTRSEAFFGQGTRLTVV.

CDR3 residues: CASKAVYGYTF. In nucleotides, the CDR3 is TGTGCCAGTAAGGCAGTCTATGGCTACACCTTC. The chain joins TRBV19 to TRBJ1-2, with no clear D. The CDR3 is 11 amino acids. Trimming took 7 bases from V and 4 from J, leaving 7 bases between them. Germline V gene lookup returns CDR1 LNHDA and CDR2 SQIVND (reference sequence).

This clone was detected only a few times. This chain joins TRBV7-2 and TRBJ2-2; TRBD1 matches at 9 bases. V dropped 2 bases and J dropped 7; count of bases not matched to a gene: 11. The CDR3 loop spans 17 amino acids. Germline lookup yields CDR1 SGHTA and CDR2 FQGNSA. Written as DNA, the CDR3 is TGTGCCAGCAGCTTAAGTTGGGACAGGGCGGAGTACGGGGAGCTGTTTTTT. Translation gives CASSLSWDRAEYGELFF.

The chain carries TRBV6-5 and TRBJ2-2; 8 positions agree with TRBD1. With V trimmed by 8 bases and J by 4 bases, 6 bases remained unmatched. This CDR3 is 14 amino acids long. CDR1 and CDR2 from the germline V gene are MNHEY and SVGAGI. The CDR3 spells CASASGTGTGELFF. The CDR3 DNA reads as TGTGCCAGCGCTTCCGGGACAGGCACCGGGGAGCTGTTTTTT.

The rearrangement joins TRBV19 to TRBJ2-7; 10 bases match TRBD2. Germline CDR1 is LNHDA and CDR2 is SQIVND (reference sequence). The V segment lost 1 base and the J segment 3 bases; nucleotides outside the gene matches: 0. CDR3 length equals 14 residues. CDR3 residues: CASSIGTSGYEQYF. CDR3 in DNA: TGTGCCAGTAGTATAGGGACTAGCGGCTACGAGCAGTACTTC.

The rearrangement links TRBV5-1 to TRBJ1-5, with no clear D. Trimming shortened V by 4 bases and J by 1 base, and 9 bases separated the two germline ends. Germline values: CDR1 SGHRS, CDR2 YFSETQ. The CDR3 covers 14 residues. This CDR3 reads CASSRDPSNQPQHF. DNA for the CDR3: TGCGCCAGCAGCAGAGACCCGAGCAATCAGCCCCAGCATTTT.

The V call is TRBV19, the J call TRBJ2-7; 8 nucleotides line up with TRBD1. Germline V gene lookup returns CDR1 LNHDA and CDR2 SQIVND (reference sequence). The CDR3 consists of 16 residues. V gave up 5 bases and J gave up 1 base; unmatched junction bases: 10. CDR3 in amino acids: CASSLRQGLKSYEQYF. The CDR3 DNA is TGTGCCAGTAGTCTGAGACAGGGGCTTAAATCCTACGAGCAGTACTTC.

The CDR3 reads CASSPVRGQETQYF. The DNA of the CDR3 is TGCGCCAGTTCCCCAGTGAGGGGGCAAGAGACCCAGTACTTC. The gene calls are TRBV5-1 and TRBJ2-5; D is perhaps TRBD1 (6 bases). This CDR3 is built from 14 residues. Germline V CDR1 and CDR2: SGHRS, YFSETQ. V lost 8 bases, J lost 2 bases, and 16 bases lay in between.

V and J are TRBV7-9 and TRBJ2-5; 13 positions match TRBD2. CDR1 and CDR2 (germline): SEHNR, FQNEAQ (reference sequence). There are 15 residues in the CDR3. Trimming took 5 bases from V and 5 from J; bases not matched to a gene: 5. CDR3 DNA: TGTGCCAGCAGCCCCGGACTAGCGGGAGTGGAGACCCAGTACTTC. Translating it yields CASSPGLAGVETQYF. Full variable domain (outside the CDR3, taken from reference TRBV7-9 and TRBJ2-5): DTGVSQNPRHKITKRGQNVTFRCDPISEHNRLYWYRQTLGQGPEFLTYFQNEAQLEKSRLLSDRFSAERPKGSFSTLEIQRTEQGDSAMYLCASSPGLAGVETQYFGPGTRLLVL.